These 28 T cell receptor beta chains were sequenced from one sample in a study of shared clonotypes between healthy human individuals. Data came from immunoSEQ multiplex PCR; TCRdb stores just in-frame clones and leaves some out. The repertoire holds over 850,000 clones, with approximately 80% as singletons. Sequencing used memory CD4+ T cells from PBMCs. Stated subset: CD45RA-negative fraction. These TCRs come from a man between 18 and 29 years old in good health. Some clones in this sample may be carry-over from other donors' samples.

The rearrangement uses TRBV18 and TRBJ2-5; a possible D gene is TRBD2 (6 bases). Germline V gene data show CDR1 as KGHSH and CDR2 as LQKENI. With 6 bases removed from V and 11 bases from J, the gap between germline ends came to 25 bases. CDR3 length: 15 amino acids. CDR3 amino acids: CASSPFRDFQEKQYF. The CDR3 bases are TGTGCCAGCTCCCCTTTCCGGGACTTTCAAGAGAAGCAGTACTTC.

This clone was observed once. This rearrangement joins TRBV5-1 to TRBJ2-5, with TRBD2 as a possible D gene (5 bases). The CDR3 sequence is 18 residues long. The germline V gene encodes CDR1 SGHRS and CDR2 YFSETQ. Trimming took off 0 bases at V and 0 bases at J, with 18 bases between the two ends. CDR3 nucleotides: TGCGCCAGCAGCTTGGCCACTTGGGCCAGAGGGAACCAAGAGACCCAGTACTTC. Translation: CASSLATWARGNQETQYF.

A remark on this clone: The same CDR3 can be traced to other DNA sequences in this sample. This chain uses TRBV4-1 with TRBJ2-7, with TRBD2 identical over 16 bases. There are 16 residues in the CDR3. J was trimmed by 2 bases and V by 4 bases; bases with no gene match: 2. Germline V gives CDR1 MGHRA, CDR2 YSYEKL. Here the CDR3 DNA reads TGCGCCAGCAGCCGCGGGACTAGCGGGAGGGCCTACGAGCAGTACTTC. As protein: CASSRGTSGRAYEQYF.

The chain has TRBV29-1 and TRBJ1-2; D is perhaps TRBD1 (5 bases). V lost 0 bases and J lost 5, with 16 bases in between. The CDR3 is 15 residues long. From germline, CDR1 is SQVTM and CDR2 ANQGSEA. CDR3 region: CSVEDGAPGGYGYTF. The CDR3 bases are TGCAGCGTTGAAGATGGGGCTCCGGGGGGGTATGGCTACACCTTC.

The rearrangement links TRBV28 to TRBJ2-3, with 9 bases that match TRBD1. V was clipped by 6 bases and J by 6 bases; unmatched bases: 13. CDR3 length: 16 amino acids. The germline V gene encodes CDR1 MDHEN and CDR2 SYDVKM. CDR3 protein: CASSQTPGQGLDTQYF. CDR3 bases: TGTGCCAGCAGCCAAACTCCGGGACAGGGATTGGATACGCAGTATTTT.

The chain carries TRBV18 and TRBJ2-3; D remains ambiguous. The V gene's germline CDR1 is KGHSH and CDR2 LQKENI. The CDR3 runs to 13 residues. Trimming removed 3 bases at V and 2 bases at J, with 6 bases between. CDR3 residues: CASSPLFTDTQYF. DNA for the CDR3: TGTGCCAGCTCACCCCTCTTCACAGATACGCAGTATTTT.

The CDR3: CASSLGRTGDSDTQYF. DNA for the CDR3: TGTGCCAGCAGCTTAGGTAGGACAGGCGATTCGGATACGCAGTATTTT. This chain uses TRBV7-9 with TRBJ2-3; 7 positions agree with TRBD1. The CDR3 is 16 amino acids. V lost 1 base to trimming and J lost 6 bases; unmatched junction nucleotides: 10. Germline V CDR1 and CDR2: SEHNR, FQNEAQ (reference sequence). The entire variable domain, with the rest obtained from reference TRBV7-9 and TRBJ2-3, is as follows: DTGVSQNPRHKITKRGQNVTFRCDPISEHNRLYWYRQTLGQGPEFLTYFQNEAQLEKSRLLSDRFSAERPKGSFSTLEIQRTEQGDSAMYLCASSLGRTGDSDTQYFGPGTRLTVL.

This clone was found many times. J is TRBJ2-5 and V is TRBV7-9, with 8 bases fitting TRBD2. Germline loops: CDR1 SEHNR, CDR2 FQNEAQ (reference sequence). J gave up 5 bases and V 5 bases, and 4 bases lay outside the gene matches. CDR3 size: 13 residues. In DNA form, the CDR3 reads TGTGCCAGCAGCCGGACTAGCCTGGAGACCCAGTACTTC. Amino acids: CASSRTSLETQYF.

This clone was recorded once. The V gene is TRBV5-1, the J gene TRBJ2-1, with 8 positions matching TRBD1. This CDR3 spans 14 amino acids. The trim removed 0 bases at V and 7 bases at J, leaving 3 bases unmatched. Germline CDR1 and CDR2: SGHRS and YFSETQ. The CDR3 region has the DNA TGCGCCAGCAGCTTGGCGGACAGGGCGAATGAGCAGTTCTTC. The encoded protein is CASSLADRANEQFF.

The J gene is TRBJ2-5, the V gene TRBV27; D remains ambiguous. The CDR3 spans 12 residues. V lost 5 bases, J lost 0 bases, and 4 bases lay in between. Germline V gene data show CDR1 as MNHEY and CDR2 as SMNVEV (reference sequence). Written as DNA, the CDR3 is TGTGCCAGCAGTCTCAACCAAGAGACCCAGTACTTC. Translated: CASSLNQETQYF.

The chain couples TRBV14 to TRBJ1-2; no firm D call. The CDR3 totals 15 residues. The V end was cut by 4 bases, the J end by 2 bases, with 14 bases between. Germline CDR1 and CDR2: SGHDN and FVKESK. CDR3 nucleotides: TGTGCCAGCAGCCGGCTCGGGCAAGGGAACTATGGCTACACCTTC. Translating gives CASSRLGQGNYGYTF.

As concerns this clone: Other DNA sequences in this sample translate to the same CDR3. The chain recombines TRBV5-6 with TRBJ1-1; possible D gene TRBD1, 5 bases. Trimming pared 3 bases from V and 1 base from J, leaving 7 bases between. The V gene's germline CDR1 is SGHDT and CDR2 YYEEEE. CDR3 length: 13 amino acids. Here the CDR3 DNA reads TGTGCCAGCAGCTGGGGACGGAACACTGAAGCTTTCTTT. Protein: CASSWGRNTEAFF.

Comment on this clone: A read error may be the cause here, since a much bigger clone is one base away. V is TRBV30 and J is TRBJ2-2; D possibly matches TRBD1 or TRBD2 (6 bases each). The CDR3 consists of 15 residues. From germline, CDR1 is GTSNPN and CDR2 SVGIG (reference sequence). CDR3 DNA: TGTGCCTGGAGGAGTGCAGGGGAGGATACCGGGGAGCCGTTTTTT. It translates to CAWRSAGEDTGEPFF.

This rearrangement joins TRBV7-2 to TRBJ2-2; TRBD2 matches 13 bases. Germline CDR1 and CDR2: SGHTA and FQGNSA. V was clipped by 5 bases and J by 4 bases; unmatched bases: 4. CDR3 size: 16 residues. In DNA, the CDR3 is TGTGCCAGCAGCCCCGGACTAGCGGGAGTCACCGGGGAGCTGTTTTTT. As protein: CASSPGLAGVTGELFF.

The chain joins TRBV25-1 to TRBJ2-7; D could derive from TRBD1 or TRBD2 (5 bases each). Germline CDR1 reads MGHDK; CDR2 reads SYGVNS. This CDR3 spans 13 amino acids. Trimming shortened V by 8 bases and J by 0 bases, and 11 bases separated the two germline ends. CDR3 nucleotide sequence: TGTGCCAGCGGTGGTGGGGGCTCCTACGAGCAGTACTTC. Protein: CASGGGGSYEQYF.

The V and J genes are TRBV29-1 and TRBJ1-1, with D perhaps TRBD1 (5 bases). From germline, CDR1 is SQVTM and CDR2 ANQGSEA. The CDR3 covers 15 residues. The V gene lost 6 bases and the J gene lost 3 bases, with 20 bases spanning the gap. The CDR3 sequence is CSVQAQGGLDTEAFF. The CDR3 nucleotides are TGCAGCGTCCAGGCGCAGGGAGGACTTGACACTGAAGCTTTCTTT.

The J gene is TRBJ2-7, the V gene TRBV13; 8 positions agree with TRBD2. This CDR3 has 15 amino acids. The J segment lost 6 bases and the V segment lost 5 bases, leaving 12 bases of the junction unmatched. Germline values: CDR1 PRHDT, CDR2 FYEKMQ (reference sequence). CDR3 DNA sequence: TGTGCCAGCAGCCCACCCGCGGGGGGTAGGGCCGAGCAGTACTTC. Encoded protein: CASSPPAGGRAEQYF.

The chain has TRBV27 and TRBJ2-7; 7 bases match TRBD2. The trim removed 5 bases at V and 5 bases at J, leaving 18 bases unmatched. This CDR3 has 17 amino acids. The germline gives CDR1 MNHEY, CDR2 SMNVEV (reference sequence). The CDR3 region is CASSPPPYGRRSDEQYF. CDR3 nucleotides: TGTGCCAGCAGTCCCCCCCCCTACGGGAGGCGCAGCGACGAGCAGTACTTC.

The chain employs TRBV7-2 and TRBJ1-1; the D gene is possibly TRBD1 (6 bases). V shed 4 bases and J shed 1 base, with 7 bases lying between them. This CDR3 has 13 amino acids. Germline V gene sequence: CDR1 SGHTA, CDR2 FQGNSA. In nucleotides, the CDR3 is TGTGCCAGCAGCTCGGACAGGAACACTGAAGCTTTCTTT. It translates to CASSSDRNTEAFF.

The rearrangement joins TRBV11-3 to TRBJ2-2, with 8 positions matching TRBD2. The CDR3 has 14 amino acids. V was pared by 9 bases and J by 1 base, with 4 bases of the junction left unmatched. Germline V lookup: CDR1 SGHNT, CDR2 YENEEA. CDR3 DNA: TGTGCCAGTAAAGCGGGAGAGAACACCGGGGAGCTGTTTTTT. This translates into CASKAGENTGELFF. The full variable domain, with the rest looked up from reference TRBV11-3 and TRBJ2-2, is EAGVVQSPRYKIIEKKQPVAFWCNPISGHNTLYWYLQNLGQGPELLIRYENEEAVDDSQLPKDRFSAERLKGVDSTLKIQPAELGDSAVYLCASKAGENTGELFFGEGSRLTVL.

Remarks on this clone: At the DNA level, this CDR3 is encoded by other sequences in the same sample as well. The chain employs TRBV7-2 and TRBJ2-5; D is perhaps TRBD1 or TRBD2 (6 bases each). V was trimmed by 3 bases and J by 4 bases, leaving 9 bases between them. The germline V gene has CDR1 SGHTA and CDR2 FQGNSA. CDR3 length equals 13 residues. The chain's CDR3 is CASSFWGAETQYF. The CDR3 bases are TGTGCCAGCAGCTTTTGGGGGGCAGAGACCCAGTACTTC. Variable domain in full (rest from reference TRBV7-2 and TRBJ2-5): GAGVSQSPSNKVTEKGKDVELRCDPISGHTALYWYRQSLGQGLEFLIYFQGNSAPDKSGLPSDRFSAERTGGSVSTLTIQRTQQEDSAVYLCASSFWGAETQYFGPGTRLLVL.

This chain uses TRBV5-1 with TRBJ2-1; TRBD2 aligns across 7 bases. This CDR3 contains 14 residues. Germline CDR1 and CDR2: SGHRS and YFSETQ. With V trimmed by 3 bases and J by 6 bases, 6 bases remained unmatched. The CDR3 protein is CASSWGGTPNEQFF. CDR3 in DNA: TGCGCCAGCAGCTGGGGAGGGACTCCCAATGAGCAGTTCTTC.

CDR3 nucleotide sequence: TGTGCCATCAGACGGACTAGCGGGGGGACTAGCACAGATACGCAGTATTTT. It yields the protein CAIRRTSGGTSTDTQYF. The genes are TRBV10-3 and TRBJ2-3; TRBD2 matches 14 bases. V gave up 6 bases and J gave up 0 bases; unmatched junction bases: 5. The CDR3 consists of 17 residues. The germline gives CDR1 ENHRY, CDR2 SYGVKD.

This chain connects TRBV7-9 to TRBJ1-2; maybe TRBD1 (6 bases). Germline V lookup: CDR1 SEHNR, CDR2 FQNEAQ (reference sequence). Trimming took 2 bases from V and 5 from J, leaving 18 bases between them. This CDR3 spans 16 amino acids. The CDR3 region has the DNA TGTGCCAGCAGCTTACCCGGACGGAAGGGGGTTTATGGCTACACCTTC. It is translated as CASSLPGRKGVYGYTF.

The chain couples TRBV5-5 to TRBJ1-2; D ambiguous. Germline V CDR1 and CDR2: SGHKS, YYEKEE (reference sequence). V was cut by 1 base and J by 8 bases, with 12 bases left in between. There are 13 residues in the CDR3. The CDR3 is CASSLIIEAGYTF. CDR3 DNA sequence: TGTGCCAGCAGCTTGATCATCGAGGCCGGCTACACCTTC.

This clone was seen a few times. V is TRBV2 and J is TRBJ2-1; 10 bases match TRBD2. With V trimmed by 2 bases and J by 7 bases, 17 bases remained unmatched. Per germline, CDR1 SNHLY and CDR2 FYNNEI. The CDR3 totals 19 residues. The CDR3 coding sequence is TGTGCCAGCAGTGAAATATCCCCTAGGGCTAGCGGGAGAAGTAATGAGCAGTTCTTC. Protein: CASSEISPRASGRSNEQFF.

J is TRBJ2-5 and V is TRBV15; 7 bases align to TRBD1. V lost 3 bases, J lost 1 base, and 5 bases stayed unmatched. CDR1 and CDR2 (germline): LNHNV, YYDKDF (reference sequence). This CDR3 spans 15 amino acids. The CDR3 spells CATSSSGTAQETQYF. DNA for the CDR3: TGTGCCACCAGCAGCTCCGGGACAGCCCAAGAGACCCAGTACTTC.

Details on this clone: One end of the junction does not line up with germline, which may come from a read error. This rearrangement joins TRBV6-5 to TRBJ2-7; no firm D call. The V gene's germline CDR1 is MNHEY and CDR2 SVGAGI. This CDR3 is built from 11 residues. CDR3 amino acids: CASTPPAKENF. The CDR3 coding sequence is TGTGCCAGCACCCCCCCGGCCAAGGAGAACTTC.